This T cell receptor (beta chain) was documented in a study of Graves' ophthalmopathy and Graves' hyperthyroidism (dated by TCRdb to the late 2010s). Context from the whole study: A patient counted as having stable hyperthyroidism if there was no progression to ophthalmopathy within 18 months of follow-up. In 6 or 7 hyperthyroidism patients, T-cell repertoires of thyroid tissue and blood were compared. After sampling, hyperthyroidism patients received methimazole starting at 30 mg daily, and ophthalmopathy patients received high-dose intravenous methylprednisolone. An independent validation cohort was composed of fewer than 20 hyperthyroidism patients and 15 to 17 patients who later progressed from hyperthyroidism to ophthalmopathy. In total, approximately 130 blood samples were TCR-sequenced: under 45 ophthalmopathy, under 80 hyperthyroidism and some 17 hyperthyroidism-to-ophthalmopathy patients. To tell Graves' ophthalmopathy apart from Graves' hyperthyroidism, and to predict which patients would progress to ophthalmopathy, the study relied on TCR beta repertoire signatures. To explore V-J signatures distinguishing ophthalmopathy from hyperthyroidism, a discovery set of more than 95 patients (about 44 ophthalmopathy, around 55 stable hyperthyroidism) was enrolled. The paper's findings and limits, for the study overall: In validation, the model predicted ophthalmopathy progression with roughly 68% sensitivity and 72.22% specificity; eleven to twelve predicted patients were CT-confirmed with GO in a median of approximately 6.5 months. Most expanded thyroid clonotypes with a frequency above 0.001 also appeared in blood, which suggests that blood repertoires may reflect the immune response in the thyroid. No statistical method was used to set the sample size in advance, and the investigators knew which group each participant was assigned to. In cross-validation, the 13-signature model distinguished ophthalmopathy from stable hyperthyroidism with approximately 88% sensitivity and around 81% specificity, and in the test set the corresponding values were roughly 80% and 76%.

TCR beta CDR3 regions were amplified from RNA transcripts for repertoire sequencing. The first round of RT-PCR was done with HTBI primers and the Qiagen OneStep RT-PCR kit, and was followed by a second round of multiplex PCR, then size selection and purification. The libraries underwent paired-end sequencing with 100 bp reads on an Illumina HiSeq2000. As for the original processing: SOAPnuke was used to process the reads, removing any read that contained adapters or uncalled bases, had a mean Phred below 15, or lacked an exact match to the constant primer or identifier. COPE v1.2.5 was used to merge the high-quality paired reads. Each unique nucleotide sequence was defined as a clonotype, and clonotypes were aligned to IMGT TRB V, D and J references with MiTCR v1.1. Analysis was restricted to V-J combinations with a frequency above 0.0001, which covered roughly 99% of repertoires. A TCR clonal expansion and chaos score per V-J combination was defined as the ratio of F50 clonal expansion to chaos observed in the TCRdist matrix. Welch's t-statistics and random forest were used to reduce the features to about 14 V-J combinations, which were then used as input to a naive Bayes classifier. Thyroid-blood repertoire similarity was quantified with the Morisita-Horn index. The raw public reads went through TCRdb reprocessing: fastp at Q25, MiXCR clone calling, in-frame beta chains kept. All rows with the same CDR3 protein become a single entry with the most common DNA and genes. The V and J calls reflect TCRdb's pipeline rather than the authors' work. This sample comprises about 1.2 million distinct CDR3 sequences, approximately 35% of them detected only once. Jointly, the top ten make up around 10% of the sample.

V and J lose 9 bases and 4 bases, and a span of 23 bases separates them. CDR1 is given as KGHDR and CDR2 as SFDVKD, both from the germline V gene. The CDR3 covers 16 residues, taking in both the cysteine and the phenylalanine. The CDR3 DNA has 48 bases and is translated from base 1. This clonotype was seen repeatedly, ten times or more. There is no known antigen for this receptor. Per-base quality was not reported, and no clone a single base away is much larger than it. Hyperthyroidism patients were newly diagnosed, with disease duration under 2 months, and aged 18 to 65 years. Patients with other autoimmune diseases, uncontrolled infections, pregnancy or lactation were excluded from the study. Clinical symptoms, serum thyroxine, TRAb, thyroid ultrasound and orbital computed tomography formed the basis of the diagnosis. Trizol reagent was used to extract the total RNA, and its quality was then checked on an Agilent 2100 Bioanalyzer.

The sequence links TRBV24-1 to TRBJ2-5, with a tentative D gene TRBD2 over 5 matching bases. The material sequenced was peripheral blood or thyroid tissue (not recorded which). This receptor was obtained from an adult man with Graves' hyperthyroidism. Read as DNA, the sequence is TGTGCCACCCGCACGAGATCCCGGACTTTGGGAGAGACCCAGTACTTC. The resulting protein is CATRTRSRTLGETQYF.